Listed here are 22 T cell receptor beta chains from one sample, sequenced in a study of CD8 T cells in Susac syndrome. Reverse transcription of 0.5 to 1 ug RNA used random hexamers. In TCRdb, the immunoSEQ multiplex PCR reads were re-called with MiXCR into one record per CDR3 protein. The sample lists more than 200,000 distinct CDR3 sequences, less than 95% occurring once. The specimen was CD4+ T cells from PBMCs. The receptors come from a human donor with Susac syndrome.

The rearrangement joins TRBV30 to TRBJ1-2, with D possibly TRBD1 on 6 matching bases. The V and J ends lost 0 bases and 0 bases respectively, with 26 bases between them. Germline V gene data show CDR1 as GTSNPN and CDR2 as SVGIG (reference sequence). CDR3 length: 20 residues. This chain's CDR3 is CAWSVPDIWQGIEANYGYTF. The CDR3 DNA reads as TGTGCCTGGAGTGTCCCAGACATATGGCAGGGGATCGAAGCTAACTATGGCTACACCTTC. Looking up the rest from reference TRBV30 and TRBJ1-2 gives the full variable domain: SQTIHQWPATLVQPVGSPLSLECTVEGTSNPNLYWYRQAAGRGLQLLFYSVGIGQISSEVPQNLSASRPQDRQFILSSKKLLLSDSGFYLCAWSVPDIWQGIEANYGYTFGSGTRLTVV.

The DNA of the CDR3 is TGTGCCAGCAGGCCCTGGGGGGGGACCTACGAGCAGTACTTC. Protein: CASRPWGGTYEQYF. The chain uses TRBV28 and TRBJ2-7; 7 bases are shared with TRBD2. Unmatched junction bases numbered 7, after V lost 6 bases and J lost 2 bases. The CDR3 extends over 14 amino acids. CDR1 is MDHEN, CDR2 SYDVKM, per germline.

This clonotype was seen just once. The rearrangement links TRBV4-2 to TRBJ1-2, with D unclear. This CDR3 region has 13 residues. Per germline, CDR1 LGHNA and CDR2 YNFKEQ. Trimming cost V 4 bases and J 11 bases, with 17 bases left between them. The CDR3 DNA is TGTGCCAGCAGCCCCCCAGGACCCGGCGGGTACACCTTC. It is translated as CASSPPGPGGYTF.

The gene calls are TRBV5-1 and TRBJ1-1; D ambiguous. CDR1 SGHRS and CDR2 YFSETQ come from the germline V gene. This CDR3 is built from 14 residues. With 0 bases removed from V and 6 bases from J, the gap between germline ends came to 12 bases. The CDR3 spells CASSLAQRSAEAFF. The CDR3 region has the DNA TGCGCCAGCAGCTTGGCTCAGAGGTCGGCTGAAGCTTTCTTT.

In its sample, this clonotype was seen once. The V and J genes are TRBV10-3 and TRBJ2-7; D gene unclear. This CDR3 has 12 residues. Germline CDR1 reads ENHRY; CDR2 reads SYGVKD. Trimming shortened V by 0 bases and J by 4 bases, and 4 bases separated the two germline ends. The CDR3 DNA reads as TGTGCCATCAGTGAGTCGAGTTACGAGCAGTACTTC. Translated: CAISESSYEQYF.

This sequence joins TRBV19 and TRBJ2-7; perhaps TRBD2 as D (6 bases). Germline assignment: CDR1 LNHDA and CDR2 SQIVND (reference sequence). V gave up 8 bases and J gave up 0 bases, with 11 bases separating them. The CDR3 contains 13 residues. CDR3 coding DNA: TGTGCCAGTGGAGGGGCAGCCTCCTACGAGCAGTACTTC. Translated, it gives CASGGAASYEQYF.

The V call is TRBV6-2 or TRBV6-3, the J call TRBJ2-7, with D tentatively TRBD2 (6 bases). V shed 1 base and J shed 6 bases, with 10 bases lying between them. Germline lookup yields CDR1 MNHEY and CDR2 SVGEGT. The CDR3 totals 13 residues. CDR3 sequence (DNA): TGTGCCAGCAGTTACTATGTGGAGGGCGAGCAGTACTTC. Translation gives CASSYYVEGEQYF.

The genes are TRBV30 and TRBJ1-2; the D is unclear. Germline CDR1 and CDR2: GTSNPN and SVGIG (reference sequence). V lost 3 bases to trimming and J lost 7 bases, with 15 bases between them. The CDR3 extends over 13 amino acids. CDR3: CAWRAALLSGYTF. CDR3 DNA sequence: TGTGCCTGGAGGGCCGCTCTTCTCTCTGGCTACACCTTC.

J is TRBJ2-2 and V is TRBV29-1; 9 positions agree with TRBD2. Germline lookup yields CDR1 SQVTM and CDR2 ANQGSEA. This CDR3 spans 17 amino acids. V trimming: 6 bases; J trimming: 6 bases; junction bases outside the gene matches: 17. For the CDR3, the DNA is TGCAGCGTCGGGAACTTCAAGCTAGCGGGGTTGCCCGGGGAGCTGTTTTTT. Residues: CSVGNFKLAGLPGELFF.

The chain recombines TRBV7-2 with TRBJ2-7, with TRBD1 identical over 8 bases. CDR3 length: 15 residues. The germline gives CDR1 SGHTA, CDR2 FQGNSA. The J segment lost 3 bases and the V segment lost 5 bases, leaving 9 bases of the junction unmatched. CDR3 sequence reads: CASSPRTGQVYEQYF. For the CDR3, the DNA is TGTGCCAGCAGCCCCCGGACGGGACAGGTCTACGAGCAGTACTTC.

This clonotype was found a few times. The chain couples TRBV12-3 or TRBV12-4 to TRBJ2-7; TRBD1 agrees at 10 bases. V was pared by 1 base and J by 4 bases, with 1 base of the junction left unmatched. There are 14 residues in the CDR3. The CDR3 reads CASSLGDRGYEQYF. Here the CDR3 DNA reads TGTGCCAGCAGTTTAGGGGACAGGGGTTACGAGCAGTACTTC.

The J gene is TRBJ2-2, the V gene TRBV29-1; 13 bases align to TRBD2. CDR1 is SQVTM, CDR2 ANQGSEA, per germline. The ends lost 7 bases at V and 6 bases at J; junction bases unmatched: 5. CDR3 length: 14 amino acids. The CDR3: CSAGTSGEAGELFF. The CDR3 coding sequence is TGCAGCGCCGGGACTAGCGGGGAGGCCGGGGAGCTGTTTTTT.

The rearrangement links TRBV7-2 to TRBJ2-3; tentative D call: TRBD2 (8 bases). The CDR3 is 17 amino acids. V was cut by 5 bases and J by 6 bases, with 24 bases left in between. The germline gives CDR1 SGHTA, CDR2 FQGNSA. CDR3 bases: TGTGCCAGCAGCAGAGGTCCAGCGGGGGCGACAGGGGATACGCAGTATTTT. This codes for CASSRGPAGATGDTQYF.

The chain has TRBV30 and TRBJ2-7; 7 bases line up with TRBD2. The CDR3 has 14 amino acids. Germline V CDR1 and CDR2: GTSNPN, SVGIG (reference sequence). The junction had 10 bases not matched to a gene; V was cut back by 0 bases and J by 8 bases. The CDR3 loop is CAWSVLRRERKQYF. CDR3 nucleotide sequence: TGTGCCTGGAGTGTACTTAGGCGGGAGCGCAAGCAGTACTTC. Drawing the rest from reference TRBV30 and TRBJ2-7, the complete variable domain is SQTIHQWPATLVQPVGSPLSLECTVEGTSNPNLYWYRQAAGRGLQLLFYSVGIGQISSEVPQNLSASRPQDRQFILSSKKLLLSDSGFYLCAWSVLRRERKQYFGPGTRLTVT.

The rearrangement uses TRBV2 and TRBJ2-7; D unclear. The V end was cut by 5 bases, the J end by 3 bases, with 8 bases between. The CDR3 consists of 12 residues. Germline V gene sequence: CDR1 SNHLY, CDR2 FYNNEI. The DNA for the CDR3 is TGTGCCAGCAGTCCTCAAGTCTACGAGCAGTACTTC. This sequence encodes CASSPQVYEQYF.

The chain joins TRBV5-1 to TRBJ2-5; 10 nucleotides line up with TRBD2. Germline assignment: CDR1 SGHRS and CDR2 YFSETQ. The V and J ends lost 1 base and 2 bases, in that order; junction bases with no gene match: 11. The CDR3 extends over 18 amino acids. The CDR3 loop reads CASSLPRSGGDLQETQYF. The CDR3 DNA reads TGCGCCAGCAGCTTGCCAAGAAGCGGGGGGGATTTACAAGAGACCCAGTACTTC.

V is TRBV20-1 and J is TRBJ2-7; D remains ambiguous. Germline lookup yields CDR1 DFQATT and CDR2 SNEGSKA (reference sequence). The V end lost 3 bases, the J end lost 6 bases, and 12 bases lay between the germline ends. The CDR3 is 12 amino acids. The CDR3 DNA is TGCAGTGCTAGTAGCCCGAGCGCCGAGCAGTACTTC. Its translation is CSASSPSAEQYF.

This sequence joins TRBV18 and TRBJ2-7, with a possible D match to TRBD1 (6 bases). CDR1 and CDR2 (germline): KGHSH, LQKENI. V gave up 2 bases and J gave up 5 bases, with 10 bases separating them. The CDR3 runs to 13 residues. CDR3 loop: CASSPGRDNEQYF. For the CDR3, the DNA is TGTGCCAGCTCACCAGGCCGGGACAACGAGCAGTACTTC.

The chain combines TRBV2 with TRBJ1-5, with D possibly TRBD1 on 5 matching bases. Looked up from germline, CDR1 is SNHLY and CDR2 is FYNNEI. CDR3 length equals 13 residues. V dropped 6 bases and J dropped 5 bases, with 11 bases sitting between them. The CDR3 region is CASSGGAHQPQHF. The CDR3 bases are TGTGCCAGCAGCGGAGGGGCACATCAGCCCCAGCATTTT.

This chain joins TRBV7-3 and TRBJ1-1; maybe TRBD1 (5 bases). Germline CDR1 SGHTA, CDR2 FQGTGA. The length of the CDR3 is 15 residues. Deletions cut 1 base from V and 3 bases from J, with 12 bases between. CDR3 in amino acids: CASSLISAGDTEAFF. CDR3 in DNA: TGTGCCAGCAGCTTAATTTCCGCGGGGGACACTGAAGCTTTCTTT.

This sequence joins TRBV5-1 and TRBJ2-2; D might be TRBD1 (6 bases). The ends were cut back, 1 base at V and 5 bases at J, with 9 bases in the middle. Germline lookup yields CDR1 SGHRS and CDR2 YFSETQ. CDR3 length equals 14 residues. CDR3 in amino acids: CASSLNRETGELFF. The DNA of the CDR3 is TGCGCCAGCAGCTTGAACAGGGAAACCGGGGAGCTGTTTTTT.

This clonotype was recorded once. CDR3 protein: CSVGGGFGTGGEPLLEQYF. DNA of the CDR3: TGCAGCGTCGGAGGCGGGTTCGGGACAGGGGGTGAACCCCTCTTGGAGCAGTACTTC. The rearrangement links TRBV29-1 to TRBJ2-7; 11 bases line up with TRBD1. Germline V gives CDR1 SQVTM, CDR2 ANQGSEA. Trimming cost V 6 bases and J 7 bases; bases outside gene matches: 26. This CDR3 is built from 19 residues.